The 9 T cell receptor beta chains in this list originate from one sample, sequenced in a study of human T cells and chemical hapten exposure. Stated time point: pre-sensitization, week 0. Regarding treatment: therapeutic diphenylcyclopropenone sensitization with weekly scalp DPC. TCRdb itself ran the RACE reads through MiXCR, one entry per CDR3 protein. The data contain 300,000 to 450,000 distinct CDR3 sequences, roughly 4.6% of them singletons. The sample was whole blood, taken in connection with sensitization to the hapten diphenylcyclopropenone (DPC). These receptors originate from a woman aged 50 to 65 with alopecia areata. Some clones in this sample may be carry-over from other donors' samples.

The chain uses TRBV28 and TRBJ1-2, with D possibly being TRBD1 (5 bases). This CDR3 spans 17 amino acids. The germline gives CDR1 MDHEN, CDR2 SYDVKM. V lost 7 bases to trimming and J lost 2 bases, with 23 bases between them. The CDR3 DNA sequence: TGTGCCAGCACTCCCCTGGGTAGGGGATACGCGAACTATGGCTACACCTTC. Protein: CASTPLGRGYANYGYTF.

This clonotype was observed a handful of times. The V call is TRBV29-1, the J call TRBJ2-1; D gene unclear. Trimming cost V 7 bases and J 0 bases, with 13 bases left between them. This CDR3 is built from 14 residues. Germline CDR1 and CDR2: SQVTM and ANQGSEA. CDR3 in amino acids: CSAGRPSSYNEQFF. The CDR3 nucleotides read TGCAGCGCTGGTAGGCCAAGCTCCTACAATGAGCAGTTCTTC.

The chain uses TRBV19 and TRBJ2-1; D is undetermined. Germline CDR1 is LNHDA and CDR2 is SQIVND (reference sequence). V was cut by 3 bases and J by 6 bases, with 15 bases left in between. This CDR3 is built from 15 residues. This CDR3 is CASSIRPSTSNEQFF. In DNA, the CDR3 is TGTGCCAGTAGTATTAGGCCCAGCACCTCCAATGAGCAGTTCTTC.

This chain connects TRBV11-2 to TRBJ2-5, with TRBD2 matching 9 bases. In germline, CDR1 is SGHAT, CDR2 FQNNGV. The CDR3 consists of 16 residues. V was pared by 3 bases and J by 4 bases, with 9 bases of the junction left unmatched. As DNA, the CDR3 is TGTGCCAGCAGCTTTGGGACTAGCTCAATGGTAGAGACCCAGTACTTC. Translating gives CASSFGTSSMVETQYF.

At least ten counts were recorded for this clonotype. The chain joins TRBV3-1 to TRBJ2-1, with D possibly TRBD1 on 5 matching bases. Germline CDR1 reads LGHDT; CDR2 reads YNNKEL (reference sequence). V was shortened by 6 bases and J by 3 bases, with 6 bases between the two germline ends. This CDR3 comprises 12 residues. The CDR3 DNA follows: TGTGCCAGCAGGGACATCTACAATGAGCAGTTCTTC. Translated: CASRDIYNEQFF.

V and J are TRBV30 and TRBJ2-4; no reliable D call. V shed 2 bases and J shed 9 bases, with 11 bases lying between them. CDR3 length: 12 residues. Germline assignment: CDR1 GTSNPN and CDR2 SVGIG (reference sequence). The CDR3 is CAWSLGSPIQYF. The CDR3 nucleotides read TGTGCCTGGAGTCTAGGGTCCCCCATTCAGTACTTC.

This clonotype was detected a few times. The chain couples TRBV6-2 or TRBV6-3 to TRBJ2-1; 9 positions agree with TRBD2. Germline V gene data show CDR1 as MNHEY and CDR2 as SVGEGT. V shed 2 bases and J 4 bases; nucleotides not matched to a gene: 3. The CDR3 totals 15 residues. In nucleotides, the CDR3 is TGTGCCAGCAGTTACGGGCTAGCGGGGTACAATGAGCAGTTCTTC. Translated, it gives CASSYGLAGYNEQFF.

This clonotype was counted only a few times. V and J are TRBV9 and TRBJ2-7; 11 bases are a match to TRBD1. Per the germline V gene, CDR1 is SGDLS and CDR2 is YYNGEE. The junction had 3 bases not matched to a gene; V was cut back by 3 bases and J by 4 bases. This CDR3 spans 14 amino acids. Here the CDR3 reads CASSGRDRGYEQYF. The CDR3 region has the DNA TGTGCCAGCAGCGGCCGGGACAGGGGGTACGAGCAGTACTTC.

This clonotype was observed many times. V is TRBV30 and J is TRBJ2-3; D not certain. Germline V lookup: CDR1 GTSNPN, CDR2 SVGIG (reference sequence). V gave up 4 bases and J gave up 1 base, with 6 bases separating them. The CDR3 is 12 amino acids. In DNA, the CDR3 is TGTGCCTGGAACCCAGGCACAGATACGCAGTATTTT. Translated, it gives CAWNPGTDTQYF.